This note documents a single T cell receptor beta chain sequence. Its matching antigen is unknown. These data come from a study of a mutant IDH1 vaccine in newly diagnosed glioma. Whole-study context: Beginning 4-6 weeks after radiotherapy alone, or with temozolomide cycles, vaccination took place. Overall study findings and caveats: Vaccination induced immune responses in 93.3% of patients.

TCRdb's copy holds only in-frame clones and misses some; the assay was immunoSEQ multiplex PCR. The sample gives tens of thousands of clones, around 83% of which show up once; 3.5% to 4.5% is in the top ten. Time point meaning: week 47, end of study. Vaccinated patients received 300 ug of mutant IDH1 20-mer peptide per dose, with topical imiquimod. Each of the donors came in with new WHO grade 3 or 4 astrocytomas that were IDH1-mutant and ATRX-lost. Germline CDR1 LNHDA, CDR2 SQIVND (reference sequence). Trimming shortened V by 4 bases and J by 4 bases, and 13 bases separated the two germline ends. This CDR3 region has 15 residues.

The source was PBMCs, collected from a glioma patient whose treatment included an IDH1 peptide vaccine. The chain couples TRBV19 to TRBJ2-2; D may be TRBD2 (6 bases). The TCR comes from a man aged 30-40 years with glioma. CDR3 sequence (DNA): TGTGCCAGTAGTAGGGGGAGGTCCAGCACCGGGGAGCTGTTTTTT. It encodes CASSRGRSSTGELFF.